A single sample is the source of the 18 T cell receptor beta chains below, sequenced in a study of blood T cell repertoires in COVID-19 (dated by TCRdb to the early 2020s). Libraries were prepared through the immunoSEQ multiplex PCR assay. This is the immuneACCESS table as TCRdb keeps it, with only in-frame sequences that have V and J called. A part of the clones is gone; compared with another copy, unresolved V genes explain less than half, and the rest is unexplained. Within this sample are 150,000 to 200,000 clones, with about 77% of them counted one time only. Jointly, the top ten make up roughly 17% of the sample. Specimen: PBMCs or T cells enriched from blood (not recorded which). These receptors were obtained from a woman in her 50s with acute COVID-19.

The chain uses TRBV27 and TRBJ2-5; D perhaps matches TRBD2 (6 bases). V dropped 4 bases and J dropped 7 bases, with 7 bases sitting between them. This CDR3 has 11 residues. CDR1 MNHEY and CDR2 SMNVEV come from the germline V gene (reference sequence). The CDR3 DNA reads TGTGCCAGCAGTTCGGAGGGGACCCAGTACTTC. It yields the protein CASSSEGTQYF.

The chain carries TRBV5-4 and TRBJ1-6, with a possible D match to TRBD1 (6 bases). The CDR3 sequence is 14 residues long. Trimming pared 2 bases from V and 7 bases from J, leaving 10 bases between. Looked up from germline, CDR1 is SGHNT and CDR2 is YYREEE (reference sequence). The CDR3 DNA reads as TGTGCCAGCAGCTTTAGACAGGCCAATTCACCCCTCCACTTT. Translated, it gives CASSFRQANSPLHF.

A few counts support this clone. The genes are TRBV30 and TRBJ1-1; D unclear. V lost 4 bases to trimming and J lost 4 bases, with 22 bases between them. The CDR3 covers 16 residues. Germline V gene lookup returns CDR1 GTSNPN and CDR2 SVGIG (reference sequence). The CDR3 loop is CAWIPYTWPGCTEAFF. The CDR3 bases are TGTGCCTGGATCCCATACACCTGGCCAGGTTGCACTGAAGCTTTCTTT.

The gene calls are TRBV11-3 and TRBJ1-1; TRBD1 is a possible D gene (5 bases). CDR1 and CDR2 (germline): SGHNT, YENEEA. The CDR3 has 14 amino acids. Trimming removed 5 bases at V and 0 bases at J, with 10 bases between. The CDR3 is CASSQSGVNTEAFF. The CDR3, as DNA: TGTGCCAGCAGCCAATCGGGGGTGAACACTGAAGCTTTCTTT.

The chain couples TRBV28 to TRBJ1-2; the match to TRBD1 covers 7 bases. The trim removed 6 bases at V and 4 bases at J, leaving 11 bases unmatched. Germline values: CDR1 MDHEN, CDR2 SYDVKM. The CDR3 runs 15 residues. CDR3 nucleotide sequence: TGTGCCAGCAGCTCGCAAGGGGGCGCAGGCTATGGCTACACCTTC. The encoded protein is CASSSQGGAGYGYTF.

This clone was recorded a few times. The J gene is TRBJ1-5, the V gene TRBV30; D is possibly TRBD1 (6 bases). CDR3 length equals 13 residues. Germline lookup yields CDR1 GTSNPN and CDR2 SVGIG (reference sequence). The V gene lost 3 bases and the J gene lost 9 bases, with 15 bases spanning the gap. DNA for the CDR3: TGTGCCTGGAGCCGGGACACCAGTGGGCCCCAGCATTTT. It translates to CAWSRDTSGPQHF.

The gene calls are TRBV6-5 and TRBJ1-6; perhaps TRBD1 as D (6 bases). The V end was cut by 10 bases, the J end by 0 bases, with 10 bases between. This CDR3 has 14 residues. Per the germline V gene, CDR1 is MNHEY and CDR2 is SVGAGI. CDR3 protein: CAIRGSSYNSPLHF. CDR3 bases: TGTGCCATTAGGGGGAGCTCCTATAATTCACCCCTCCACTTT.

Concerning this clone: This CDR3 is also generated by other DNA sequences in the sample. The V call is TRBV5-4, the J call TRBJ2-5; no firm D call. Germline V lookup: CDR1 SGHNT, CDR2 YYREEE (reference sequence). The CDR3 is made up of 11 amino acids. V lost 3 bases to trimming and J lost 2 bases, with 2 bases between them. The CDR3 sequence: CASSSQETQYF. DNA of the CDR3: TGTGCCAGCAGCTCACAAGAGACCCAGTACTTC.

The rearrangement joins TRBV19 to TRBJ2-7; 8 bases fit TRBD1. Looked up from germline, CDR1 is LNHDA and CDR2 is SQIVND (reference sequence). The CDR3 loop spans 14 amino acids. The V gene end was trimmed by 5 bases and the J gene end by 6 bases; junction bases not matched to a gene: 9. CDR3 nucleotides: TGTGCCAGTAGTCCCCAGGGGGCGAGGGGCGAGCAGTACGTC. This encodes CASSPQGARGEQYV.

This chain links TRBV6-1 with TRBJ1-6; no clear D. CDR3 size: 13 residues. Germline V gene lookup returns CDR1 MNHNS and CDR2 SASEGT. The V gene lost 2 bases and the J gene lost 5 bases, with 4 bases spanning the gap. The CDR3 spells CASSEQDNSPLHF. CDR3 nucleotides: TGTGCCAGCAGTGAACAGGATAATTCACCCCTCCACTTT.

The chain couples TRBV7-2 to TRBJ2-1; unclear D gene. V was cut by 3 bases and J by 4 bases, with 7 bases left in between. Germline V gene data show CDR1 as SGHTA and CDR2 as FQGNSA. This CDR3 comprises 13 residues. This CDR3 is CASSFGWYNEQFF. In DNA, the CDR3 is TGTGCCAGCAGCTTCGGGTGGTACAATGAGCAGTTCTTC.

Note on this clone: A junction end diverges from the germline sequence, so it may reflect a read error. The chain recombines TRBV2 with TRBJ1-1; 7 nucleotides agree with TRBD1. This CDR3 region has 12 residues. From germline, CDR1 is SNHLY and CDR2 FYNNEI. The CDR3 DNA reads TGCGCCGCAGGTCGAGGGGGCTCTGAAGCTTTCTTT. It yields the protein CAAGRGGSEAFF.

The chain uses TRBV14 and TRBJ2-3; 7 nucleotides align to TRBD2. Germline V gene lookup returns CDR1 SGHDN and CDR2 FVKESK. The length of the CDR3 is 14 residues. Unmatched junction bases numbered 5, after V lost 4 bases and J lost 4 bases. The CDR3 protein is CASSLSGSADTQYF. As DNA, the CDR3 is TGTGCCAGCAGCCTTAGCGGGTCCGCAGATACGCAGTATTTT.

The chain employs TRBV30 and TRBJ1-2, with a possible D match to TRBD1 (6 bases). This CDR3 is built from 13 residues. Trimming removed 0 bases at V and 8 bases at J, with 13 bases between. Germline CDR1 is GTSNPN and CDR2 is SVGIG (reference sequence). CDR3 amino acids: CAWSVRQGTGYTF. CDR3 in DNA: TGTGCCTGGAGTGTACGCCAGGGGACGGGCTACACCTTC.

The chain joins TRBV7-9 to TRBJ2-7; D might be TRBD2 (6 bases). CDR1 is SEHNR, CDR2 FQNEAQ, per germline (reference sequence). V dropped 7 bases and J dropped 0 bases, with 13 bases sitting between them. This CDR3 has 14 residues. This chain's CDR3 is CASNWGSGSYEQYV. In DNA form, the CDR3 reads TGTGCCAGCAACTGGGGTAGCGGCTCCTACGAGCAGTACGTC.

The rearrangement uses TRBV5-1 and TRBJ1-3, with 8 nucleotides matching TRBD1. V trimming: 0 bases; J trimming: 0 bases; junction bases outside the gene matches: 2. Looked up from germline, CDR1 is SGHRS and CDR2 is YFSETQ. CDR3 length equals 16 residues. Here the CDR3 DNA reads TGCGCCAGCAGCTTGGTTACAGGGGGCTCTGGAAACACCATATATTTT. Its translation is CASSLVTGGSGNTIYF.

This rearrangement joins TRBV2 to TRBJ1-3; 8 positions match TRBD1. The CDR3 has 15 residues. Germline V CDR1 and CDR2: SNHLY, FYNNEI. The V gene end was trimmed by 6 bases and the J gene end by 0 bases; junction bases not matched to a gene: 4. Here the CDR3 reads CASRVGTGSGNTIYF. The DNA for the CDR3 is TGTGCCAGCAGAGTCGGGACAGGCTCTGGAAACACCATATATTTT.

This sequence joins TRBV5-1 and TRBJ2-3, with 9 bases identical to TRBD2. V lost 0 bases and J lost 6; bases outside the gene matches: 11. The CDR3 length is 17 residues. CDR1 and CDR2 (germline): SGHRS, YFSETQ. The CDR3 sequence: CASSLAEAGGRTDTQYF. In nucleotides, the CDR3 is TGCGCCAGCAGCTTGGCAGAGGCGGGGGGGCGGACCGATACGCAGTATTTT. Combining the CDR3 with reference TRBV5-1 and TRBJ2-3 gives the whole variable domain KAGVTQTPRYLIKTRGQQVTLSCSPISGHRSVSWYQQTPGQGLQFLFEYFSETQRNKGNFPGRFSGRQFSNSRSEMNVSTLELGDSALYLCASSLAEAGGRTDTQYFGPGTRLTVL.